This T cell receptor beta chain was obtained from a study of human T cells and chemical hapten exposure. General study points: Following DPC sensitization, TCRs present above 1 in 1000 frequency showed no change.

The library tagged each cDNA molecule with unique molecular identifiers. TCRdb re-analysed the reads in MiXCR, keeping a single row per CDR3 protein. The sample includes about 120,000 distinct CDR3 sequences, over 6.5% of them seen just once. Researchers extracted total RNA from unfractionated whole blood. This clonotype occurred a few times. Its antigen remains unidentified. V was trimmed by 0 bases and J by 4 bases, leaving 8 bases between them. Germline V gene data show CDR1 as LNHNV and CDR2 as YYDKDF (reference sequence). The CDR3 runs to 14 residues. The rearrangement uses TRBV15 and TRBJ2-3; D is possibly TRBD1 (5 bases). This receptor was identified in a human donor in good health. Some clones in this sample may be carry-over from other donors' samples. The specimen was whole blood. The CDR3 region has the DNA TGTGCCACCAGCAGAGATCTCAGGGCAGATACGCAGTATTTT. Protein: CATSRDLRADTQYF. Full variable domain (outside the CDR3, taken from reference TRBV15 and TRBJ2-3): DAMVIQNPRYQVTQFGKPVTLSCSQTLNHNVMYWYQQKSSQAPKLLFHYYDKDFNNEADTPDNFQSRRPNTSFCFLDIRSPGLGDTAMYLCATSRDLRADTQYFGPGTRLTVL.